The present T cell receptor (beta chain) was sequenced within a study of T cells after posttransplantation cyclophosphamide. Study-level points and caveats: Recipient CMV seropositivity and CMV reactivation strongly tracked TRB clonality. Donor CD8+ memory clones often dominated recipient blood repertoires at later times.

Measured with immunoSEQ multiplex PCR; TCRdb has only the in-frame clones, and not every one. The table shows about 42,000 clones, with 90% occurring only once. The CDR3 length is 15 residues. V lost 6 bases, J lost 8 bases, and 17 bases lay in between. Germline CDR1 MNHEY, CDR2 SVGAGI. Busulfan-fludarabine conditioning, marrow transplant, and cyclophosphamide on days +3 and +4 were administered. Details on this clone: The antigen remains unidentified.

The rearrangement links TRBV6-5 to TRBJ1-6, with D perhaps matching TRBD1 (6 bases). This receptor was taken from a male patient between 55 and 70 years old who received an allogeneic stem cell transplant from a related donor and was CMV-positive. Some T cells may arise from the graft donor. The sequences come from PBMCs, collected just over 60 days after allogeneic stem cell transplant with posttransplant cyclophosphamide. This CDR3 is CASRQNRDMDSPLHF. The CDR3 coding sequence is TGTGCCAGCAGGCAAAACCGGGACATGGATTCACCCCTCCACTTT.